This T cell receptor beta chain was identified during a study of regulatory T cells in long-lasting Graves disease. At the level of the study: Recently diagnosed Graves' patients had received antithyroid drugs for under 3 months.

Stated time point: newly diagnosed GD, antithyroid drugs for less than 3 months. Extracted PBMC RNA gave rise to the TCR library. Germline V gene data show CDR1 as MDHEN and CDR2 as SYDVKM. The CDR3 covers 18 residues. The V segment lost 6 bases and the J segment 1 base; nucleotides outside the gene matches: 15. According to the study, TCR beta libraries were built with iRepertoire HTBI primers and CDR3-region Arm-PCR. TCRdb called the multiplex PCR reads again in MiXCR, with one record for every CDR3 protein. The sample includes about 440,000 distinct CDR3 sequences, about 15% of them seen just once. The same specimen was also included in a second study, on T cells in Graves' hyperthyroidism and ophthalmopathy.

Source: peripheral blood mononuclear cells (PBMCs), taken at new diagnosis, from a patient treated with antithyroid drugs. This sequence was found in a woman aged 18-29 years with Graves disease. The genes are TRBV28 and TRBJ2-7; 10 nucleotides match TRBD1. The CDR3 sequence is CASSLESYGTGVSYEQYF. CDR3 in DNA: TGTGCCAGCAGCTTAGAGTCGTATGGGACAGGGGTTTCCTACGAGCAGTACTTC.